Listed below are T cell receptor beta chains from one sample, sequenced in a study of shared clonotypes between healthy human individuals. The protocol was immunoSEQ multiplex PCR, while the TCRdb copy is restricted to in-frame clones and leaves out a portion. This table holds 980,000 or so clones, more than 75% found once. Sequenced material: memory CD4+ T cells sorted from blood. The origin of the receptors is a man aged 18 to 30 in good health. The CDR3 runs from the conserved cysteine through the conserved F or W. The order of the fields is J gene, D gene, V gene, clone size, CDR3 DNA, CDR3 protein. The D gene is left open where the match is weak. Clone size appears in some rows only: once, few, many, or a class for an expanded clone.

j_call: TRBJ2-1
d_call: .
v_call: TRBV13
clone_size: .
cdr3_nt: TGTGCCAGCAGCGGAAGTGAGTCAGGCAATGAGCAGTTCTTC
cdr3_aa: CASSGSESGNEQFF

j_call: TRBJ2-7
d_call: TRBD1
v_call: TRBV30
clone_size: .
cdr3_nt: TGTGCCTGGAGCCCGGACAGGGCCTACGAGCAGTACTTC
cdr3_aa: CAWSPDRAYEQYF

j_call: TRBJ2-5
d_call: .
v_call: TRBV4-1
clone_size: .
cdr3_nt: TGCGCCAGCAGCCAGTCAACGGGGCCCCCGAGCGCCCAGTACTTC
cdr3_aa: CASSQSTGPPSAQYF

j_call: TRBJ1-6
d_call: TRBD1
v_call: TRBV5-1
clone_size: .
cdr3_nt: TGCGCCAGCAGCCCGGGGACAGGAGGAAAGCCCCTCCACTTT
cdr3_aa: CASSPGTGGKPLHF

j_call: TRBJ1-4
d_call: .
v_call: TRBV30
clone_size: .
cdr3_nt: TGTGCCTGCACCCGGCAGGATAATGAAAAACTGTTTTTT
cdr3_aa: CACTRQDNEKLFF

j_call: TRBJ2-7
d_call: .
v_call: TRBV7-2
clone_size: .
cdr3_nt: TGTGCCAGCAGCTTAAGCCTTGGGGAGCAGTACTTC
cdr3_aa: CASSLSLGEQYF

j_call: TRBJ2-1
d_call: .
v_call: TRBV12-2
clone_size: .
cdr3_nt: TGTGCAAGTCGCGATGGGACTAGCGGGGGGGTAAAGGATTCCCGGTTCTTC
cdr3_aa: CASRDGTSGGVKDSRFF

j_call: TRBJ2-7
d_call: .
v_call: TRBV7-2
clone_size: many
cdr3_nt: TGTGCCAGCAGCTCCACAGCGTACCCCTCCTACGAGCAGTACTTC
cdr3_aa: CASSSTAYPSYEQYF

j_call: TRBJ1-6
d_call: .
v_call: TRBV11-1
clone_size: .
cdr3_nt: TGTGCCAGCAGCTTAGTGCAGGATTCACCCCTCCACTTT
cdr3_aa: CASSLVQDSPLHF

j_call: TRBJ2-7
d_call: .
v_call: TRBV9
clone_size: .
cdr3_nt: TGTGCCAGCAGCCTCGGGCCCAACACCTACGAGCAGTACTTC
cdr3_aa: CASSLGPNTYEQYF

j_call: TRBJ2-3
d_call: TRBD2
v_call: TRBV5-1
clone_size: .
cdr3_nt: TGCGCCAGCAGCTCTCGCTTAGCGGGGGGCACAGATACGCAGTATTTT
cdr3_aa: CASSSRLAGGTDTQYF

j_call: TRBJ1-5
d_call: .
v_call: TRBV30
clone_size: .
cdr3_nt: TGTGCCTGGAGCCGGGACGGCTATAGCAATCAGCCCCAGCATTTT
cdr3_aa: CAWSRDGYSNQPQHF

j_call: TRBJ2-7
d_call: .
v_call: TRBV28
clone_size: .
cdr3_nt: TGTGCCAGCAGTTTATTGTTGGGGAAGCAGTACTTC
cdr3_aa: CASSLLLGKQYF

j_call: TRBJ1-3
d_call: TRBD1
v_call: TRBV7-6
clone_size: .
cdr3_nt: TGTGCCAGCAGCCAAGTGGGACAGGGCTTCTCAGGCTTCGGAAACACCATATATTTT
cdr3_aa: CASSQVGQGFSGFGNTIYF

j_call: TRBJ2-5
d_call: .
v_call: TRBV6-6
clone_size: .
cdr3_nt: TGTGCCAGCAACCTTCACGAGACCCAGTACTTC
cdr3_aa: CASNLHETQYF

j_call: TRBJ1-2
d_call: .
v_call: TRBV7-2
clone_size: .
cdr3_nt: TGTGCCAGCAGCTTGGACATCCAGTTTTTCTATGGCTACACCTTC
cdr3_aa: CASSLDIQFFYGYTF

j_call: TRBJ1-1
d_call: .
v_call: TRBV27
clone_size: .
cdr3_nt: TGTGCCAGCAGTTTAAGGGGGGAAGCTTTCTTT
cdr3_aa: CASSLRGEAFF

j_call: TRBJ1-2
d_call: .
v_call: TRBV5-1
clone_size: .
cdr3_nt: TGCGCCAGCAGCTTGGGGACTACTAACTATGGCTACACCTTC
cdr3_aa: CASSLGTTNYGYTF

j_call: TRBJ2-7
d_call: .
v_call: TRBV18
clone_size: .
cdr3_nt: TGTGCCAGCTCACCACTAGTGGCCTACGAGCAGTACTTC
cdr3_aa: CASSPLVAYEQYF

j_call: TRBJ2-5
d_call: .
v_call: TRBV5-4
clone_size: once
cdr3_nt: TGTGCCAGCAGCTTACAGGCCCAAGAGACCCAGTACTTC
cdr3_aa: CASSLQAQETQYF

j_call: TRBJ2-7
d_call: .
v_call: TRBV10-3
clone_size: .
cdr3_nt: TGTGCCATCACGAGGTCGGGGGCAAACAACGAGCAGTACTTC
cdr3_aa: CAITRSGANNEQYF

j_call: TRBJ2-7
d_call: .
v_call: TRBV9
clone_size: .
cdr3_nt: TGTGCCAGCAGCGAGGGCCTTACAGGCTACGAGCAGTACTTC
cdr3_aa: CASSEGLTGYEQYF

j_call: TRBJ1-5
d_call: .
v_call: TRBV7-2
clone_size: .
cdr3_nt: TGTGCCAGCAGCTCAGAACTCGAACAGCCCCAGCATTTT
cdr3_aa: CASSSELEQPQHF

j_call: TRBJ2-7
d_call: .
v_call: TRBV2
clone_size: .
cdr3_nt: TGTGCCAGCAGTGAGGACCTCCAGAAGCAGTACTTC
cdr3_aa: CASSEDLQKQYF

j_call: TRBJ2-7
d_call: .
v_call: TRBV27
clone_size: once
cdr3_nt: TGTGCCAGCAGTGGAGACAGGTCCTACGAGCAGTACTTC
cdr3_aa: CASSGDRSYEQYF

j_call: TRBJ2-1
d_call: .
v_call: TRBV5-1
clone_size: .
cdr3_nt: TGCGCCAGCAGCTCCGCGCTAGCAACCATTGCGGGGAATGAGCAGTTCTTC
cdr3_aa: CASSSALATIAGNEQFF

j_call: TRBJ2-7
d_call: .
v_call: TRBV2
clone_size: .
cdr3_nt: TGTGCCAGCAGTGACGGGGGCTACGAGCAGTACTTC
cdr3_aa: CASSDGGYEQYF

j_call: TRBJ1-5
d_call: .
v_call: TRBV7-2
clone_size: .
cdr3_nt: TGTGCCAGCAGCTTAGTCGTAGGAGGCAATCAGCCCCAGCATTTT
cdr3_aa: CASSLVVGGNQPQHF

j_call: TRBJ2-7
d_call: .
v_call: TRBV21-1
clone_size: .
cdr3_nt: TGTGCCAGCAGCCCTCCCTACGAGCAGTACTTC
cdr3_aa: CASSPPYEQYF

j_call: TRBJ2-5
d_call: TRBD2
v_call: TRBV5-1
clone_size: .
cdr3_nt: TGCGCCAGCAGCTCCCCGCGGGGGGAGACCCAGTACTTC
cdr3_aa: CASSSPRGETQYF

j_call: TRBJ1-2
d_call: .
v_call: TRBV30
clone_size: .
cdr3_nt: TGTGCCGGAGGGGGGGTCCGAGGCTATGGCTACACCTTC
cdr3_aa: CAGGGVRGYGYTF

j_call: TRBJ2-7
d_call: .
v_call: TRBV10-3
clone_size: .
cdr3_nt: TGTGCCATCAGTGTATGGGGGGACGAGCAGTACTTC
cdr3_aa: CAISVWGDEQYF

j_call: TRBJ2-7
d_call: .
v_call: TRBV9
clone_size: .
cdr3_nt: TGTGCCAGCAGCAAAAATGACTACGAGCAGTACTTC
cdr3_aa: CASSKNDYEQYF

j_call: TRBJ1-1
d_call: TRBD1
v_call: TRBV5-6
clone_size: .
cdr3_nt: TGTGCCAGCAGCTTGGACAGGGGGCATGGGGCTTTCTTT
cdr3_aa: CASSLDRGHGAFF

j_call: TRBJ2-7
d_call: .
v_call: TRBV2
clone_size: .
cdr3_nt: TGTGCCAGCAGTGACCTCGTGGGGGAAGGGGACGAGCAGTACTTC
cdr3_aa: CASSDLVGEGDEQYF

j_call: TRBJ2-4
d_call: .
v_call: TRBV1
clone_size: .
cdr3_nt: TGCACCAGTCCCTGGAGGGGCAGACAGTACTTC
cdr3_aa: CTSPWRGRQYF

j_call: TRBJ2-1
d_call: .
v_call: TRBV11-2
clone_size: .
cdr3_nt: TGTGCCAGCACCTTCGGGACCTCCTACAATGAGCAGTTCTTC
cdr3_aa: CASTFGTSYNEQFF

j_call: TRBJ2-5
d_call: TRBD2
v_call: TRBV7-9
clone_size: once
cdr3_nt: TGTGCCAGCAGCCCCAGACTAGCGGGAGCTGGAGAGACCCAGTACTTC
cdr3_aa: CASSPRLAGAGETQYF

j_call: TRBJ1-2
d_call: .
v_call: TRBV15
clone_size: .
cdr3_nt: TGTGCCACCAGCAGAGAATCAAACTATGGCTACACCTTC
cdr3_aa: CATSRESNYGYTF

j_call: TRBJ1-2
d_call: .
v_call: TRBV14
clone_size: few
cdr3_nt: TGTGCCAGCAGCCAAGAGGGAATCCCGCGGCACTATGGCTACACCTTC
cdr3_aa: CASSQEGIPRHYGYTF

j_call: TRBJ2-5
d_call: .
v_call: TRBV19
clone_size: .
cdr3_nt: TGTGCCAGTAGCCCCCGAGGCAGGGACCTGAAGACCCAGTACTTC
cdr3_aa: CASSPRGRDLKTQYF

j_call: TRBJ1-2
d_call: .
v_call: TRBV5-4
clone_size: .
cdr3_nt: TGTGCCAGCAGGTCTAGTGGGGGCCGAACCCATGGCTACACCTTC
cdr3_aa: CASRSSGGRTHGYTF

j_call: TRBJ2-3
d_call: .
v_call: TRBV5-6
clone_size: once
cdr3_nt: TGTGCCAGCAGTATACCGGGGCTCCACGAAGATACGCAGTATTTT
cdr3_aa: CASSIPGLHEDTQYF

j_call: TRBJ1-4
d_call: .
v_call: TRBV5-1
clone_size: once
cdr3_nt: TGCGCCAGCAGCCTCGAAGACGGGAATGAAAAACTGTTTTTT
cdr3_aa: CASSLEDGNEKLFF

j_call: TRBJ1-3
d_call: .
v_call: TRBV28
clone_size: .
cdr3_nt: TGTGCCAGCAGTCCCTCCCGGGGCAGAAACACCATATATTTT
cdr3_aa: CASSPSRGRNTIYF

j_call: TRBJ1-5
d_call: .
v_call: TRBV10-3
clone_size: .
cdr3_nt: TGTGCCACTCGGTTGGTCGGGGGAGACAATCAGCCCCAGCATTTT
cdr3_aa: CATRLVGGDNQPQHF

j_call: TRBJ1-2
d_call: TRBD1
v_call: TRBV27
clone_size: few
cdr3_nt: TGTGCCAGCAGTTATTCGGACAGGGTGTCAGGCTACACCTTC
cdr3_aa: CASSYSDRVSGYTF

j_call: TRBJ2-3
d_call: .
v_call: TRBV30
clone_size: .
cdr3_nt: TGTGCCTGGGAATCAAGAGGCGGGAGCACAGATACGCAGTATTTT
cdr3_aa: CAWESRGGSTDTQYF

j_call: TRBJ2-7
d_call: .
v_call: TRBV6-5
clone_size: .
cdr3_nt: TGTGCCAGCAGTTACCCCGGGGCAGGTCCAGAGCAGTACTTC
cdr3_aa: CASSYPGAGPEQYF

j_call: TRBJ1-3
d_call: .
v_call: TRBV6-1
clone_size: few
cdr3_nt: TGTGCCAGCATCCTGACCGGACCGGGAAACACCATATATTTT
cdr3_aa: CASILTGPGNTIYF

j_call: TRBJ2-2
d_call: .
v_call: TRBV6-6
clone_size: .
cdr3_nt: TGTGCCAGCAGTCGCCCCATGAGCGGGCCCGGGGAGCTGTTTTTT
cdr3_aa: CASSRPMSGPGELFF